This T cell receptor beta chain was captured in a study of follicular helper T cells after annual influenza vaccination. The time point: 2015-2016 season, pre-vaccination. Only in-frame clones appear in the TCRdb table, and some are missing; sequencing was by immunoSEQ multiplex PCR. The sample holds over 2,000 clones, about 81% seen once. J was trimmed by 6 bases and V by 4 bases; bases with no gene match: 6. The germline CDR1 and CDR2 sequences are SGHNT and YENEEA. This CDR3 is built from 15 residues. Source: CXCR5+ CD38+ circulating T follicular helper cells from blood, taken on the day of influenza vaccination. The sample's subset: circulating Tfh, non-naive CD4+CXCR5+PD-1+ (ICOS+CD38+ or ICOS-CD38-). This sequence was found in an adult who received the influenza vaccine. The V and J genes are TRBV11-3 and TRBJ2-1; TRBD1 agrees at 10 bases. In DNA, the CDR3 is TGTGCCAGCAGCTCGACAGGGGGCGCGGGCAATGAGCAGTTCTTC. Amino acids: CASSSTGGAGNEQFF.